This T cell receptor beta chain derives from a study of tumor and adjacent non-tumor tissue in lung cancer (dated by TCRdb to the late 2010s). For the study in its entirety: Of the cohort, some 12 patients had adenocarcinoma, 2 had squamous cell carcinoma and 1 had small cell lung cancer. In total, sequencing yielded over 95 million productive TCRbeta reads, which works out to an average of around 4.2 million reads per sample. For each patient, one tumor sample and one normal lung sample were taken, giving a few dozen paired specimens that underwent TCRbeta CDR3 sequencing. The roughly 15 patients were aged about 30 to 76 years, included around ten men and 5 women, and had TNM stage I to III disease. Bulk TCRbeta repertoires were compared between lung tumor tissue and matched distant non-tumor lung tissue obtained from about 16 lung cancer patients. Overall study results and their limits: TCR diversity was significantly higher in younger patients, and greater tumor TCR diversity was associated with shorter overall survival and shorter disease-free survival. In normal lung, the top 100 clones accounted for a significantly larger cumulative share of the repertoire than in tumor tissue. Because peripheral blood was not sequenced, blood TCRbeta repertoires in the lung cancer patients of the study were not examined. With only around 16 patients in the cohort, the authors noted that larger samples and more detailed clinical data are needed. Significantly higher TCR diversity (inverse Simpson) was observed in tumor tissue than in normal lung tissue (around 450 vs 150, P = 0.0075, Mann-Whitney U test). Neither the sequencing platform nor unique molecular identifiers are named or mentioned anywhere in the methods.

RNA was extracted from bulk unsorted tissue and checked for quality with a NanoDrop ND-1000 and an Agilent 2100. Newly diagnosed lung cancer patients without prior chemotherapy who had been admitted for thoracic surgery in China between August and November 2014 were enrolled as donors. Patients with previous radiotherapy or chemotherapy, or with another concurrent cancer, were excluded from the study. Pieces of surgical tissue measuring about 1-2.1 cm3 were kept in RNAlater solution and stored at -80 degrees C until use. Of note for this clonotype: Its recognized antigen is unknown. Relative to the germline gene, one junction end is altered; a read error may explain this.

The cysteine opens and the phenylalanine closes a CDR3 of 14 amino acids. Of the read, only the CDR3 DNA is kept; its 42 bases are in frame from base 1. The germline V gene (reference sequence) supplies CDR1 MNHNY and CDR2 SVGAGI. The method was multiplex PCR. The sequencer was an Illumina HiSeq 2500. TCRbeta libraries were constructed through three rounds of nested PCR with primers (Table S4) according to protocols modified from ARM-PCR. Before sequencing, PCR products of 200-500 bp were cut from the gel and purified using the QIAquick gel extraction kit. Turning to the authors' computational methods: Trimmomatic was used to clean the reads, FLASH was used to merge the reads into complete CDR3 sequences, and MiTCR was used to assign the reads to V(D)J germline segments. VDJtools was used to compute clonal diversity as the inverse Simpson's index. A read counted as productive if the sequence was in-frame and lacked a premature stop codon. TCRdb trimmed public reads at Q25 via fastp, called clones via MiXCR and kept in-frame beta chains. Under each unique CDR3 protein, matching rows form one entry showing the most common genes and DNA. V and J calls and clone size were set by TCRdb, not the authors. In all, the sample holds 200,000 to 250,000 distinct CDR3 sequences, and approximately 74% of those were seen once. Roughly 24% of the sample belongs to the ten largest clones.

Sequenced: lung tumor tissue. This TCR was sampled from a man in his fifties or sixties with non-small cell lung cancer. The chain is assembled from TRBV6-6 and TRBJ2-7; 7 bases in the junction line up with TRBD1. CDR3 protein: CASSYSGGSYGQYF. The nucleotide sequence is given as TGTGCCAGTAGTTACTCAGGGGGATCCTACGGGCAGTACTTC.